This TCR beta chain stems from a study of shared clonotypes between healthy human individuals. Assay: immunoSEQ multiplex PCR; the TCRdb copy retains only in-frame clones and omits some. In the table there are approximately 500,000 clones, over 70% of which are singletons. Germline CDR1 reads SGHTA; CDR2 reads FQGNSA. The CDR3 is 14 residues long. V lost 5 bases and J lost 7, with 15 bases in between. The clonotype was recovered from a woman between 35 and 50 years old in good health. Some clones in this sample may be carry-over from other donors' samples. The sample consisted of PBMCs. J is TRBJ2-1 and V is TRBV7-2; D remains unclear. CDR3 coding DNA: TGTGCCAGCAGCCCCCAACCCTCTAGTAATGAGCAGTTCTTC. Its translation: CASSPQPSSNEQFF.